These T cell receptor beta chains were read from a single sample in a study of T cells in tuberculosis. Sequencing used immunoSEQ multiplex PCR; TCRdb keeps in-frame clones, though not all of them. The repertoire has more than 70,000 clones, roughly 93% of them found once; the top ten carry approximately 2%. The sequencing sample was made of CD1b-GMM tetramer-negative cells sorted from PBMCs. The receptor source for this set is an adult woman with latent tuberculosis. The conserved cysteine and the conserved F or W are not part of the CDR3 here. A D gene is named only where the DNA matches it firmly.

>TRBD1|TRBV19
ASKEGQAINYGYT
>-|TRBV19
ADIHGDRGNTIY
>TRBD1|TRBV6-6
ASSWTGTGNEQF
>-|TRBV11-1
ASSSTAPNYGYT
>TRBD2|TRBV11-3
ASSFGTSDTGELF
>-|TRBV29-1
SVPKGGGKERGYT
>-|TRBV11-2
ASSLDRGGNEKLF
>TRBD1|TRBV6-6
ASSPDRGRDYGYT
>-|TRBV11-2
ASSSIQGTQPQH
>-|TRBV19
ASTAQRRGLDYGYT
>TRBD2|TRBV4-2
ASSQDFGLAGVSSTDTQY
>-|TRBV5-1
ASSLGNRAYEQY
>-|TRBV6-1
ASTHRRAGYEQY
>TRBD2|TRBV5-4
ASSSSGTSGRSSYEQY
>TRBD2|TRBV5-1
ASSLARSGGLNEQF
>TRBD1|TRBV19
ASQEGQVNQPQH
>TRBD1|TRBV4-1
ASSQVTGFGSPLH
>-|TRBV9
ASSATVNTEAF
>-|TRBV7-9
ASSPTVNEQF
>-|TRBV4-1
ASSPTSQGPREAF
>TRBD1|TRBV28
ASSPSGGGRNEQF
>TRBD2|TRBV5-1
ASSLGLAGGFNEQF
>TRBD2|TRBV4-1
ASSQDLSGGAIIGELF
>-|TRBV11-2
ASSLERIDGYT
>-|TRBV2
ASSVVRDEAF
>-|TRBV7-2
ASTFRSRSYEQY
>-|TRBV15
ATSPNPTVNQPQH
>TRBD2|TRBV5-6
ASSSQRGRQETQY
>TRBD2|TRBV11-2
ASSLVLAGGQQETQY
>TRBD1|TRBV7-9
ASSLGGTGANGYT
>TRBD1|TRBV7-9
ASSALQGLAEAF
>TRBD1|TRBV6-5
ASSSSAGGNYGYT
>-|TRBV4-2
ASSQNVGEKLF
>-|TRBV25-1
ASSMGFTEAF
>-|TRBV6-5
ASSNYRAVGNQPQH
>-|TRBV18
ASSPRPGLLDTEAF
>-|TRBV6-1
ASSGLLNTEAF
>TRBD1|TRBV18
ASSPKTGDSPLH
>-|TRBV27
ASSPPGLGATQY
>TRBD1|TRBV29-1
SGKRQGSTDTQY
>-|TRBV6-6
ASSYSMRADTEAF
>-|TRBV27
ASSLWRGLTDTQY
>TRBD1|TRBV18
ASSPPGTGGAGANVLT
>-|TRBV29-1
SVEDLSYEQY
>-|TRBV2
ASRAGVSLSGELF
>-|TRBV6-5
ASRGTGGQGTEAF
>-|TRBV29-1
SVAGFSGANVLT
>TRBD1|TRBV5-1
ASSTGTGADTQY
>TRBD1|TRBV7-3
ASSRTNRGSYNEQF
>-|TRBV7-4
ASSLVARTGNTIY
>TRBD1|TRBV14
ASSQGRGRVETQY
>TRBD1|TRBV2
ASSGDRSYEQY
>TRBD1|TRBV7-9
ASSPKGQGDPEAF
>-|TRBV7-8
ASSSYRGAGEWGTQY